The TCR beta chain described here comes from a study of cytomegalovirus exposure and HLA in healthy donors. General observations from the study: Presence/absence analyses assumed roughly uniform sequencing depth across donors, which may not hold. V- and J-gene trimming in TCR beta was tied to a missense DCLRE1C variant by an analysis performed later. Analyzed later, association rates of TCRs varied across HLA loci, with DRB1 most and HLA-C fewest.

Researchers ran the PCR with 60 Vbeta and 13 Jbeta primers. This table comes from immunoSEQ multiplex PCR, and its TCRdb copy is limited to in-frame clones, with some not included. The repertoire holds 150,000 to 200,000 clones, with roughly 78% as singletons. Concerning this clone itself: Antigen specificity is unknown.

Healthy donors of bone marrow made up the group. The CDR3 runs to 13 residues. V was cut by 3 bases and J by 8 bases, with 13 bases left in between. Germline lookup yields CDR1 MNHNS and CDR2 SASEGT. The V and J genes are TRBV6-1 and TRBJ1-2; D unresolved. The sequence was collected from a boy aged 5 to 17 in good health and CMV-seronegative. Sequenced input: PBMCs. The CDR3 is CASSDDMREGYTF. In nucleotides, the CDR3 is TGTGCCAGCAGTGACGACATGAGGGAAGGCTACACCTTC.